The sample holds a few counts of the clone carrying this TCR beta chain. No antigen is known for it. The isolated RNA, all of it, was reverse transcribed, so expressed TCRB transcripts were what got sequenced. Measured with immunoSEQ multiplex PCR; TCRdb has only the in-frame clones, and not every one. The sample consists of 50,000 to 70,000 clones, approximately 52% of them appearing once. The authors took one heparinised blood draw, averaging about 116 mL, from each donor. The record originates from a study of beta chain features in type 1 diabetes. Background on the study: Patients shared similar age, gender and cell yields with healthy donors.

General observations from the study: PCR might show a preference for shorter templates, equally across patients and controls. Junctions at VDJ sites from type 1 diabetes patients had fewer insertions and more deletions. All four CD4+ subsets of Type 1 diabetes patients contained TCRB CDR3s that were moderately but significantly shorter.

Sample: Tregs from blood. This receptor was obtained from a middle-aged woman with type 1 diabetes.

As DNA, the CDR3 is TGCGCCAGCAGCTTGGAAGGGGGTATGAACACTGAAGCTTTCTTT. Amino acids: CASSLEGGMNTEAFF. The genes are TRBV5-1 and TRBJ1-1, with D perhaps TRBD1 (6 bases). Germline V CDR1 and CDR2: SGHRS, YFSETQ. The CDR3 sequence is 15 residues long. Trimming removed 0 bases at V and 0 bases at J, with 9 bases between.